The 16 T cell receptor beta chains given below trace back to one sample, sequenced in a study of CD8 T cells in ankylosing spondylitis (dated by TCRdb to the late 2010s). Receptor libraries were prepared by 5' RACE. Sequencing relied on an Illumina HiSeq 2500. Using fastp trimming at Q25 and MiXCR clonotype assembly, TCRdb reanalyzed the public sequencing data and kept in-frame beta chains. Entries are consolidated by CDR3 protein sequence, retaining the most common genes and DNA. A total of 250,000 to 300,000 distinct CDR3 sequences appear in this sample, 20% of them only once. The top ten clonotypes cover roughly 8% of the sample. The specimen sequenced was blood, either unsorted or a sorted T cell fraction (not recorded which). These receptors came from a male donor with ankylosing spondylitis or in good health (not recorded which).

This clonotype was seen a few times. The V call is TRBV27, the J call TRBJ1-2, with a tentative D call TRBD1 (5 bases). Germline loops: CDR1 MNHEY, CDR2 SMNVEV (reference sequence). CDR3 length: 13 residues. V was clipped by 8 bases and J by 4 bases, with 14 bases between them. CDR3 DNA: TGTGCCAGCTCAAGGGGCTCCTCCTATGGCTACACCTTC. Residues: CASSRGSSYGYTF.

The chain joins TRBV5-1 to TRBJ1-2; tentative D call: TRBD1 (6 bases). This CDR3 contains 15 residues. Trimming took 4 bases from V and 6 from J, leaving 19 bases between them. From germline, CDR1 is SGHRS and CDR2 YFSETQ. CDR3 sequence (DNA): TGCGCCAGCAGCACACGGACAGCGGGAGGAGATGGCTACACCTTC. This gives the protein CASSTRTAGGDGYTF.

Many counts were recorded for this clonotype. The chain combines TRBV12-3 or TRBV12-4 with TRBJ1-5; 12 bases line up with TRBD1. V lost 5 bases, J lost 5 bases, and 4 bases stayed unmatched. The CDR3 is 15 residues long. The CDR3 coding sequence is TGTGCCAGCAGTCGGGACAGGGGGCGCGATCAGCCCCAGCATTTT. Translated: CASSRDRGRDQPQHF.

CDR3 bases: TGTGCCAGCAGCTTAGAAGGGGGCGTGAACACTGAAGCTTTCTTT. Protein: CASSLEGGVNTEAFF. J is TRBJ1-1 and V is TRBV7-9, with 7 bases that match TRBD1. The V and J ends lost 1 base and 0 bases, in that order; junction bases with no gene match: 2. Germline CDR1 and CDR2: SEHNR and FQNEAQ (reference sequence). The CDR3 covers 15 residues.

The sample holds a few counts of this clonotype. This chain uses TRBV10-3 with TRBJ2-4; the D is unclear. V gave up 0 bases and J gave up 0 bases, with 6 bases separating them. The CDR3 is made up of 15 amino acids. Germline V gene sequence: CDR1 ENHRY, CDR2 SYGVKD. The DNA of the CDR3 is TGTGCCATCAGTGAGTCGGATTTAGCCAAAAACATTCAGTACTTC. This translates into CAISESDLAKNIQYF.

The rearrangement links TRBV11-2 to TRBJ2-5; D gene unclear. Germline CDR1 is SGHAT and CDR2 is FQNNGV. V was cut by 0 bases and J by 6 bases, with 5 bases left in between. The CDR3 has 12 residues. This chain's CDR3 is CASSLDRQTQYF. CDR3 coding DNA: TGTGCCAGCAGCTTAGATCGGCAGACCCAGTACTTC.

This clonotype has more than one count but fewer than ten. V is TRBV12-3 or TRBV12-4 and J is TRBJ1-5, with D unclear. This CDR3 region has 13 residues. V was shortened by 2 bases and J by 2 bases, with 4 bases between the two germline ends. In DNA, the CDR3 is TGTGCCAGCAGTTTACAGGGCAATCAGCCCCAGCATTTT. It specifies CASSLQGNQPQHF.

This chain connects TRBV5-1 to TRBJ1-1; 9 bases map to TRBD1. Germline V gene lookup returns CDR1 SGHRS and CDR2 YFSETQ. This CDR3 is 14 amino acids long. V was pared by 4 bases and J by 7 bases, with 8 bases of the junction left unmatched. CDR3 sequence: CASSNTGTGIEAFF. The CDR3 nucleotides read TGCGCCAGCAGCAATACCGGGACAGGGATTGAAGCTTTCTTT.

This rearrangement joins TRBV5-4 to TRBJ2-2; D is possibly TRBD1 (5 bases). The CDR3 spans 14 residues. V was cut by 3 bases and J by 2 bases, with 8 bases left in between. Germline V gene sequence: CDR1 SGHNT, CDR2 YYREEE (reference sequence). The CDR3, as DNA: TGTGCCAGCAGCTCCAGGGTCAACACCGGGGAGCTGTTTTTT. This encodes CASSSRVNTGELFF.

The chain combines TRBV10-2 with TRBJ2-7, with D unclear. The CDR3 is made up of 13 amino acids. Trimming took off 4 bases at V and 0 bases at J, with 7 bases between the two ends. Germline CDR1 reads WSHSY; CDR2 reads SAAADI. CDR3 nucleotide sequence: TGCGCCAGCAGTGTTGGCATCTCCTACGAGCAGTACGTC. Its translation: CASSVGISYEQYV.

Details on this clonotype: Since a much larger clone is just one base distant, this may be a read error. This rearrangement joins TRBV20-1 to TRBJ2-5; D is undetermined. V was shortened by 0 bases and J by 1 base, with 9 bases between the two germline ends. The length of the CDR3 is 14 residues. Germline loops: CDR1 DFQATT, CDR2 SNEGSKA (reference sequence). The CDR3 region has the DNA TGCAGTGCTAGAGATCTGTCTGGCCAAGAGACCCAGTACTTC. This sequence encodes CSARDLSGQETQYF.

The chain links TRBV6-5 to TRBJ2-3; D gene ambiguous. Trimming removed 0 bases from V and 0 bases from J, with 10 bases in between. Looked up from germline, CDR1 is MNHEY and CDR2 is SVGAGI. This CDR3 has 16 residues. The CDR3 nucleotides are TGTGCCAGCAGTTACTCGGTGGGATCTAGCACAGATACGCAGTATTTT. Its protein product is CASSYSVGSSTDTQYF.

This rearrangement joins TRBV7-8 to TRBJ2-5; TRBD2 matches 13 bases. This CDR3 has 16 amino acids. Per the germline V gene, CDR1 is SGHVS and CDR2 is FQNEAQ. Unmatched junction bases numbered 8, after V lost 6 bases and J lost 4 bases. The DNA for the CDR3 is TGTGCCAGCAGAACGTATGGACTAGCGGGGGTAGAGACCCAGTACTTC. It yields the protein CASRTYGLAGVETQYF.

V gene TRBV15 combines with J gene TRBJ1-5; D possibly corresponds to TRBD1 (6 bases). The germline V gene encodes CDR1 LNHNV and CDR2 YYDKDF (reference sequence). The CDR3 covers 17 residues. V lost 3 bases to trimming and J lost 2 bases, with 17 bases between them. The CDR3 sequence is CATSSQAGTRGNQPQHF. Here the CDR3 DNA reads TGTGCCACCAGCAGTCAAGCAGGGACAAGGGGCAATCAGCCCCAGCATTTT.

The sample holds a few counts of this clonotype. This chain links TRBV12-3 or TRBV12-4 with TRBJ2-5; D perhaps matches TRBD2 (5 bases). This CDR3 has 13 amino acids. V shed 7 bases and J shed 5 bases, with 14 bases lying between them. CDR3 sequence: CASTSGTAETQYF. In nucleotides, the CDR3 is TGTGCCAGCACCTCGGGAACCGCGGAGACCCAGTACTTC.

The table lists this clonotype with a few counts. V and J are TRBV11-2 and TRBJ1-1; D call uncertain. Germline V gene data show CDR1 as SGHAT and CDR2 as FQNNGV. The CDR3 is 14 residues long. V dropped 5 bases and J dropped 11 bases, with 21 bases sitting between them. This CDR3 is CASSRWELVRRAFF. The CDR3 nucleotides read TGTGCCAGCAGCCGATGGGAGCTAGTCCGCCGGGCTTTCTTT.